The rows below give T cell receptor beta chains drawn from one sample of a study of shared clonotypes between healthy human individuals. Clones were sequenced by immunoSEQ multiplex PCR, and TCRdb holds only the in-frame ones, with some missing. This table has approximately 350,000 clones, under 80% appearing once. The sequenced sample was memory CD4+ T cells sorted from blood. The receptors were sampled from a man younger than 40 in good health. Each CDR3 is given with its conserved first and last residue. A D gene is named only where the DNA matches it firmly.

CDR3aa: CASSLVTGDTDTQYF
d_gene: .
j_gene: TRBJ2-3
v_gene: TRBV5-5

CDR3aa: CASSPGTSDIETQYF
d_gene: TRBD2
j_gene: TRBJ2-5
v_gene: TRBV5-1

CDR3aa: CATSRDLEDSRTYGYTF
d_gene: .
j_gene: TRBJ1-2
v_gene: TRBV15

CDR3aa: CASSLATGIPGELFF
d_gene: TRBD1
j_gene: TRBJ2-2
v_gene: TRBV5-1

CDR3aa: CASSIGQHYGYTF
d_gene: .
j_gene: TRBJ1-2
v_gene: TRBV19

CDR3aa: CASSLRGAETQYF
d_gene: .
j_gene: TRBJ2-5
v_gene: TRBV7-9

CDR3aa: CASSLAPGTGGFRAYEQYF
d_gene: TRBD1
j_gene: TRBJ2-7
v_gene: TRBV7-9

CDR3aa: CASRSLPWVNSPLHF
d_gene: .
j_gene: TRBJ1-6
v_gene: TRBV6-6

CDR3aa: CASSRQGPYEQYF
d_gene: TRBD1
j_gene: TRBJ2-7
v_gene: TRBV28

CDR3aa: CAGTNVAGLNNEQFF
d_gene: TRBD2
j_gene: TRBJ2-1
v_gene: TRBV10-2

CDR3aa: CASSGLIQETQYF
d_gene: .
j_gene: TRBJ2-5
v_gene: TRBV2

CDR3aa: CASSTGGLSYEQYF
d_gene: TRBD1
j_gene: TRBJ2-7
v_gene: TRBV6-1

CDR3aa: CASSAQGLAGAETQYF
d_gene: TRBD2
j_gene: TRBJ2-5
v_gene: TRBV9

CDR3aa: CASNIWGPYEQYF
d_gene: .
j_gene: TRBJ2-7
v_gene: TRBV2

CDR3aa: CASSQDPGGGTGELFF
d_gene: TRBD2
j_gene: TRBJ2-2
v_gene: TRBV4-3

CDR3aa: CASSEPGQGVVNEQFF
d_gene: TRBD1
j_gene: TRBJ2-1
v_gene: TRBV10-1

CDR3aa: CASSPTGGMIGTEAFF
d_gene: TRBD1
j_gene: TRBJ1-1
v_gene: TRBV7-9

CDR3aa: CASSLPGADTQYF
d_gene: .
j_gene: TRBJ2-3
v_gene: TRBV5-8

CDR3aa: CASSLVVGRRKTQYF
d_gene: TRBD2
j_gene: TRBJ2-5
v_gene: TRBV5-4

CDR3aa: CSVDPPNYGYTF
d_gene: .
j_gene: TRBJ1-2
v_gene: TRBV29-1

CDR3aa: CASSLAPQANTGELFF
d_gene: .
j_gene: TRBJ2-2
v_gene: TRBV5-1

CDR3aa: CASSHANSYEQYF
d_gene: .
j_gene: TRBJ2-7
v_gene: TRBV7-9

CDR3aa: CASSVFVVGNTQYF
d_gene: .
j_gene: TRBJ2-3
v_gene: TRBV9

CDR3aa: CASSLWGRGQPQHF
d_gene: .
j_gene: TRBJ1-5
v_gene: TRBV5-5

CDR3aa: CASSSYGGNGSGYGYTF
d_gene: .
j_gene: TRBJ1-2
v_gene: TRBV27

CDR3aa: CASSSQGWSGELFF
d_gene: .
j_gene: TRBJ2-2
v_gene: TRBV28

CDR3aa: CASSLSGSYNEQFF
d_gene: .
j_gene: TRBJ2-1
v_gene: TRBV5-8

CDR3aa: CASSFVGQGRAETQYF
d_gene: TRBD1
j_gene: TRBJ2-5
v_gene: TRBV7-9

CDR3aa: CASSLRLGGSSTSYEQYF
d_gene: TRBD2
j_gene: TRBJ2-7
v_gene: TRBV5-1

CDR3aa: CASSLGGQTQYF
d_gene: .
j_gene: TRBJ2-5
v_gene: TRBV28

CDR3aa: CAIKGASSAHNEQFF
d_gene: .
j_gene: TRBJ2-1
v_gene: TRBV10-3

CDR3aa: CASSLDRGQDGPQHF
d_gene: TRBD1
j_gene: TRBJ1-5
v_gene: TRBV5-4

CDR3aa: CASSPPGQVMGGNQPQHF
d_gene: TRBD1
j_gene: TRBJ1-5
v_gene: TRBV18

CDR3aa: CASSLGQMNTEAFF
d_gene: TRBD1
j_gene: TRBJ1-1
v_gene: TRBV2

CDR3aa: CASVKDLNSPLHF
d_gene: .
j_gene: TRBJ1-6
v_gene: TRBV6-1

CDR3aa: CASIQGLNTEAFF
d_gene: .
j_gene: TRBJ1-1
v_gene: TRBV2

CDR3aa: CASSAPEGRELFF
d_gene: .
j_gene: TRBJ2-2
v_gene: TRBV9

CDR3aa: CASSRGTSTNTGELFF
d_gene: .
j_gene: TRBJ2-2
v_gene: TRBV11-3

CDR3aa: CASSLYGAGGRDEQFF
d_gene: TRBD2
j_gene: TRBJ2-1
v_gene: TRBV7-6

CDR3aa: CASSLPTGRSGNTIYF
d_gene: TRBD1
j_gene: TRBJ1-3
v_gene: TRBV18

CDR3aa: CASSSGGTVNTEAFF
d_gene: TRBD1
j_gene: TRBJ1-1
v_gene: TRBV6-6

CDR3aa: CASSILLGATETQYF
d_gene: .
j_gene: TRBJ2-5
v_gene: TRBV19

CDR3aa: CASSLGAGIPTHEQYF
d_gene: .
j_gene: TRBJ2-7
v_gene: TRBV7-2

CDR3aa: CASSWGPETQYF
d_gene: .
j_gene: TRBJ2-5
v_gene: TRBV11-2

CDR3aa: CASSRGQAYEQYF
d_gene: TRBD1
j_gene: TRBJ2-7
v_gene: TRBV6-5

CDR3aa: CASSMTSGSGIQYF
d_gene: TRBD2
j_gene: TRBJ2-4
v_gene: TRBV19